This T cell receptor beta chain came from a study of regulatory T cells in long-lasting Graves disease. Study information: Antithyroid drugs had been given to newly diagnosed Graves' patients for under 3 months.

Arm-PCR of CDR3 regions and iRepertoire HTBI primers were used to build TCR beta libraries. TCRdb redid the calling of the multiplex PCR reads with MiXCR, one entry per CDR3 protein. This sample has 550,000 to 700,000 distinct CDR3 sequences, with about 16% found just once. Noted time point: newly diagnosed GD, antithyroid drugs for less than 3 months. PBMC RNA was the source of the TCR library. This clonotype was observed many times. This sample also belongs to another study, concerning T cells in Graves' hyperthyroidism and ophthalmopathy.

The source was peripheral blood mononuclear cells (PBMCs), collected at new diagnosis, from a patient treated with antithyroid drugs. The clonotype was recovered from a man aged 18 to 30 with Graves disease.

CDR3 sequence: CASSERPGRPSGNTIYF. The CDR3 DNA reads as TGTGCCAGCAGTGAACGGCCGGGGAGGCCCTCTGGAAACACCATATATTTT. This chain uses TRBV25-1 with TRBJ1-3; D is uncertain. The CDR3 sequence is 17 residues long. V lost 2 bases to trimming and J lost 0 bases, with 14 bases between them. Germline V gives CDR1 MGHDK, CDR2 SYGVNS.